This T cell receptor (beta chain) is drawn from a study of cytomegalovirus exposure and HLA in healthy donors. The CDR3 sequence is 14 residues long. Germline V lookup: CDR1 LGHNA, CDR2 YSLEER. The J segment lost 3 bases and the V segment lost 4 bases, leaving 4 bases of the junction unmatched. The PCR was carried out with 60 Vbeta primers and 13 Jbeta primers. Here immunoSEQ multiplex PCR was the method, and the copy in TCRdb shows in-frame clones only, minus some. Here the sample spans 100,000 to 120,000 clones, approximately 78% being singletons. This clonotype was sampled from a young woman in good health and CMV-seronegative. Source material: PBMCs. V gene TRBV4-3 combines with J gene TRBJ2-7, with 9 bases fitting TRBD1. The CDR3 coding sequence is TGCGCCAGCAGCCTAGGACAGGGGAGCTACGAGCAGTACTTC. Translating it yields CASSLGQGSYEQYF.